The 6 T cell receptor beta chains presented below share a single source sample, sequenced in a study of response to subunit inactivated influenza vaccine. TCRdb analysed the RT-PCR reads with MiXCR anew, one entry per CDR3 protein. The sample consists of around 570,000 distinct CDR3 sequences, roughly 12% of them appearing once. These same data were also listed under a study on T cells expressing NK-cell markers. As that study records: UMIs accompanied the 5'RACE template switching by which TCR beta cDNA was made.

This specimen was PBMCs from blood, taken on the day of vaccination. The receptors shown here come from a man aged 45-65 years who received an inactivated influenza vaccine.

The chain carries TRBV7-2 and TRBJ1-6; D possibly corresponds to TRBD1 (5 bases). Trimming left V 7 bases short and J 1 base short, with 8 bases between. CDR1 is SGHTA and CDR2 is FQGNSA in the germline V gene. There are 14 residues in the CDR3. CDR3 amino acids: CASNGGSYNSPLHF. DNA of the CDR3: TGTGCCAGCAACGGGGGATCCTATAATTCACCCCTCCACTTT.

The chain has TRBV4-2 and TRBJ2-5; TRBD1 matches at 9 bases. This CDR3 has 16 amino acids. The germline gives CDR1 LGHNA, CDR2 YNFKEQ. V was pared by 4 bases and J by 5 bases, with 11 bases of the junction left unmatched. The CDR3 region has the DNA TGTGCCAGCAGCCGAAATCCGGGACAGGGTTTGGAGACCCAGTACTTC. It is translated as CASSRNPGQGLETQYF.

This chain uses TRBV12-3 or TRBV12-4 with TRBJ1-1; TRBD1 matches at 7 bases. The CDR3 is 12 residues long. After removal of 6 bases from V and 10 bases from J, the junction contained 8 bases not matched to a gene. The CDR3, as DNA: TGTGCCAGCAGCCCAGGACAGGAATCAGCTTTCTTT. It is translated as CASSPGQESAFF.

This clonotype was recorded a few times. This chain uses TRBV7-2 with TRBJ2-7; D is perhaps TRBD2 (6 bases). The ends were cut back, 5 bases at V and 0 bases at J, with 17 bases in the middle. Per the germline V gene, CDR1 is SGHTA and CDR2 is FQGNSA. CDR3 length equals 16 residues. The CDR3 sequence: CASSLGPGASSYEQYF. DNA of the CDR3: TGTGCCAGCAGCCTAGGGCCGGGAGCGAGCTCCTACGAGCAGTACTTC.

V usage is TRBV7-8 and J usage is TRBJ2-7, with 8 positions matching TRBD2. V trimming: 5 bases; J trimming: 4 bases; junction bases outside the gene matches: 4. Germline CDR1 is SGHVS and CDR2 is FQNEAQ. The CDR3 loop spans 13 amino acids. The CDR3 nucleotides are TGTGCCAGCAGCACGGGACTAGTATACGAGCAGTACTTC. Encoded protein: CASSTGLVYEQYF.

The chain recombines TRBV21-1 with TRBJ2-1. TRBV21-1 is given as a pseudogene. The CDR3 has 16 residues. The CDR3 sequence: CASIFTGKIAYNEQFF. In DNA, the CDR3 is TGTGCCAGCATCTTTACCGGCAAGATTGCCTACAATGAGCAGTTCTTC.